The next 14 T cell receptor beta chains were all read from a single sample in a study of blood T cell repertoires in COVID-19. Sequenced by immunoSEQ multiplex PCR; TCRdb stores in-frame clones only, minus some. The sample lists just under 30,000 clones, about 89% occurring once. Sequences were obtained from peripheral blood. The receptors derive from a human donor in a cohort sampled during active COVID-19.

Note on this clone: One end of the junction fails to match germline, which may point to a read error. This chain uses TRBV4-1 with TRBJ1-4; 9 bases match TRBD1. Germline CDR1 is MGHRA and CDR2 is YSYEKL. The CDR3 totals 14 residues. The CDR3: CASTQPGTGKKLFF. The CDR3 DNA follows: TGCGCCAGCACCCAACCCGGGACAGGGAAAAAACTGTTTTTT.

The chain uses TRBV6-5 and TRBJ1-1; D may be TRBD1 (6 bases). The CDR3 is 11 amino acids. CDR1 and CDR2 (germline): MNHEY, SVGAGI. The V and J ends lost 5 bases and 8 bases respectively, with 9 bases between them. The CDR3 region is CASSNGQEAFF. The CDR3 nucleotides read TGTGCCAGCAGTAACGGACAGGAAGCTTTCTTT.

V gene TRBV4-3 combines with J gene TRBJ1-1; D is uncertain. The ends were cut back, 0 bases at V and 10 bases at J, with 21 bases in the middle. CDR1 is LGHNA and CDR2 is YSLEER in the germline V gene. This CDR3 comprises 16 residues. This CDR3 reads CASSQDLLEGFGVAFF. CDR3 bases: TGCGCCAGCAGCCAAGACCTCTTAGAGGGCTTCGGTGTAGCTTTCTTT.

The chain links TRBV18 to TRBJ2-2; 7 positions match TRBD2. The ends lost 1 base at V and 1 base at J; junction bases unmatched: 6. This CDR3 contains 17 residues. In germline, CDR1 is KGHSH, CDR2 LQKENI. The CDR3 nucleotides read TGTGCCAGCTCACCACTCCTAGGACTAGTGAACACCGGGGAGCTGTTTTTT. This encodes CASSPLLGLVNTGELFF.

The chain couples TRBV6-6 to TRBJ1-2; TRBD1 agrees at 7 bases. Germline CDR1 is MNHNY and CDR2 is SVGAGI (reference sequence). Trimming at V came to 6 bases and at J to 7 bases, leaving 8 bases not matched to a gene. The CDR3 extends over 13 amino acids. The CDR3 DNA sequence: TGTGCCAGCAGCCTCGAACAGGGGACTGGCTACACCTTC. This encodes CASSLEQGTGYTF.

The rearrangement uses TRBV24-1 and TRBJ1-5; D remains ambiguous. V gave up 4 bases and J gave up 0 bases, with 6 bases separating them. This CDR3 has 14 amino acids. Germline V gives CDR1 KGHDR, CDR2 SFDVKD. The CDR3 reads CATSDVYSNQPQHF. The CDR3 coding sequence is TGTGCCACCAGTGACGTCTATAGCAATCAGCCCCAGCATTTT.

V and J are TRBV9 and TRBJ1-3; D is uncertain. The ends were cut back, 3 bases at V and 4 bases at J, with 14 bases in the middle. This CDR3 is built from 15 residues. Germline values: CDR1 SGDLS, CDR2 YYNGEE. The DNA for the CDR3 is TGTGCCAGCAGCGCCCAGACTACTCCCGGAAACACCATATATTTT. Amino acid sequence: CASSAQTTPGNTIYF.

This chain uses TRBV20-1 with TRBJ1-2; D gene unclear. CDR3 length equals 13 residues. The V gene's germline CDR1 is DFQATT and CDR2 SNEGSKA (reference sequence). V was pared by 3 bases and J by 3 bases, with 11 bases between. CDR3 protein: CSASSSDYYGYTF. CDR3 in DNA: TGCAGTGCTAGTTCATCCGACTACTATGGCTACACCTTC.

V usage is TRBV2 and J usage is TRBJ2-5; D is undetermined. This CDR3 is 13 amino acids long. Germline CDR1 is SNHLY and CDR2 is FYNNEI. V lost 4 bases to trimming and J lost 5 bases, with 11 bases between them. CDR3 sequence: CASSVVHEETQYF. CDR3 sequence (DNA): TGTGCCAGCAGTGTTGTCCACGAGGAGACCCAGTACTTC.

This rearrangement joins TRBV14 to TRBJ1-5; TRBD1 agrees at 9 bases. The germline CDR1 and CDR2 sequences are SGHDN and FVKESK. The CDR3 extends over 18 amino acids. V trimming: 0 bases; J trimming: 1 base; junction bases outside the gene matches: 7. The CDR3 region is CASSQDGTGKLSNQPQHF. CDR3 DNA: TGTGCCAGCAGCCAAGACGGGACAGGGAAGTTAAGCAATCAGCCCCAGCATTTT.

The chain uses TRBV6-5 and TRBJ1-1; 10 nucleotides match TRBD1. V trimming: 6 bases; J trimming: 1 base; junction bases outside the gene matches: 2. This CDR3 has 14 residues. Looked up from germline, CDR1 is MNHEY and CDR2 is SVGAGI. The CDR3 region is CASSRQGANTEAFF. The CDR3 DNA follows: TGTGCCAGCAGCCGACAGGGGGCGAACACTGAAGCTTTCTTT.

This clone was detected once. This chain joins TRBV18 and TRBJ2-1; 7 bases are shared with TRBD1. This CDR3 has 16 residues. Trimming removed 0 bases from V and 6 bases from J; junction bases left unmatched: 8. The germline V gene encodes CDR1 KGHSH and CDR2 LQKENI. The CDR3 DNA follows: TGTGCCAGCTCACCACCATCGGGACAGATAGGCAATGAGCAGTTCTTC. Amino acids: CASSPPSGQIGNEQFF.

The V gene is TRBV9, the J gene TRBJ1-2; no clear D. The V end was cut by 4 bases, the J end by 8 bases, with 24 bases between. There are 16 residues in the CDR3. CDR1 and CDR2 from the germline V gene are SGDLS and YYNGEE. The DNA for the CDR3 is TGTGCCAGCAGCCCCCGTGGTGACGCCGCGACGGGGGGCTACACCTTC. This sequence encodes CASSPRGDAATGGYTF.

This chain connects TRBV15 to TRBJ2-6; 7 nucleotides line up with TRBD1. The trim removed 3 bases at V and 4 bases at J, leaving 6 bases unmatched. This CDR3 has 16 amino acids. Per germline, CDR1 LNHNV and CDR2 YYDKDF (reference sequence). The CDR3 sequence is CATSSAGTAGANVLTF. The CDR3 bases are TGTGCCACCAGCAGCGCCGGGACAGCCGGGGCCAACGTCCTGACTTTC.